The 29 T cell receptor beta chains below come from one sample, sequenced in a study of T cells after yellow fever vaccination. Each CDR3 protein is one row after TCRdb ran MiXCR on the 5' RACE reads. Of approximately 150,000 distinct CDR3 sequences listed, roughly 6.2% are singletons. The sequenced sample was CD4+ T cells sorted from PBMCs, obtained on the day of the first yellow fever vaccination. All receptors come from a man between 18 and 35 years old who received the YFV17D yellow fever vaccine.

This clonotype was detected only a few times. This chain connects TRBV7-3 to TRBJ2-2, with 9 bases that match TRBD2. The ends lost 4 bases at V and 3 bases at J; junction bases unmatched: 6. CDR3 length: 16 residues. CDR1 is SGHTA, CDR2 FQGTGA, per germline. Here the CDR3 reads CASSSYSGRYTGELFF. In DNA, the CDR3 is TGTGCCAGCAGCTCTTATAGCGGGAGATACACCGGGGAGCTGTTTTTT.

This clonotype was detected ten times or more. The rearrangement joins TRBV12-3 or TRBV12-4 to TRBJ2-3; no clear D. The CDR3 loop spans 14 amino acids. V was cut by 6 bases and J by 1 base, with 11 bases left in between. This chain's CDR3 is CASSRLQGTDTQYF. The CDR3 DNA follows: TGTGCCAGCAGCCGACTCCAGGGCACAGATACGCAGTATTTT.

This clonotype was picked up many times. The chain uses TRBV10-3 and TRBJ1-1; maybe TRBD1 (5 bases). The CDR3 sequence is 16 residues long. Trimming left V 0 bases short and J 2 bases short, with 13 bases between. Germline assignment: CDR1 ENHRY and CDR2 SYGVKD. CDR3 sequence (DNA): TGTGCCATCAGTGAGTCCCAGGGTAGAGGAAACACTGAAGCTTTCTTT. It is translated as CAISESQGRGNTEAFF.

This clonotype was detected many times. The V and J genes are TRBV10-3 and TRBJ1-4; TRBD1 matches 7 bases. CDR1 ENHRY and CDR2 SYGVKD come from the germline V gene. Trimming cost V 3 bases and J 8 bases; bases outside gene matches: 6. The CDR3 loop spans 14 amino acids. CDR3 loop: CAISDQGVREKLFF. The CDR3 nucleotides read TGTGCCATCAGTGATCAGGGGGTGAGAGAAAAACTGTTTTTT.

This clonotype was seen only a few times. The V and J genes are TRBV4-2 and TRBJ2-7; D unclear. The CDR3 runs to 16 residues. Trimming pared 1 base from V and 5 bases from J, leaving 18 bases between. Germline values: CDR1 LGHNA, CDR2 YNFKEQ. CDR3 nucleotide sequence: TGTGCCAGCAGCCAAGTGTCCCTTCAGTGGTCCAACGAGCAGTACTTC. Protein sequence: CASSQVSLQWSNEQYF.

This clonotype has just a few counts. This chain connects TRBV7-8 to TRBJ2-3; a possible D gene is TRBD2 (7 bases). Germline V lookup: CDR1 SGHVS, CDR2 FQNEAQ. Trimming removed 5 bases from V and 0 bases from J, with 21 bases in between. The CDR3 covers 18 residues. CDR3 sequence: CASSPLSGGGLSTDTQYF. The CDR3 bases are TGTGCCAGCAGCCCCCTCTCTGGGGGGGGGCTCAGCACAGATACGCAGTATTTT.

This clonotype was seen repeatedly, ten times or more. The rearrangement uses TRBV7-2 and TRBJ2-3, with D possibly being TRBD2 (6 bases). CDR3 length: 13 residues. V gave up 2 bases and J gave up 6 bases, with 9 bases separating them. Germline values: CDR1 SGHTA, CDR2 FQGNSA. The CDR3: CASSLSAGDTQYF. In nucleotides, the CDR3 is TGTGCCAGCAGCTTATCCGCGGGGGATACGCAGTATTTT.

There are many counts of this clonotype. The genes are TRBV7-2 and TRBJ2-3; perhaps D is TRBD1 or TRBD2 (5 bases each). Between the trimmed V and J ends, which lost 1 base and 4 bases, there was a span of 12 bases. The CDR3 covers 15 residues. The germline V gene encodes CDR1 SGHTA and CDR2 FQGNSA. The CDR3 sequence is CASSLVGRHPDTQYF. CDR3 in DNA: TGTGCCAGCAGCTTAGTGGGACGACACCCAGATACGCAGTATTTT.

This clonotype has just a few counts. The chain links TRBV12-3 or TRBV12-4 to TRBJ1-4; 9 bases match TRBD1. CDR3 size: 16 residues. The junction had 9 bases not matched to a gene; V was cut back by 3 bases and J by 7 bases. CDR3 nucleotides: TGTGCCAGCAGTTTTCGGAGCGGGACAGGGCTTGAAAAACTGTTTTTT. It translates to CASSFRSGTGLEKLFF.

The table lists this clonotype with a few counts. The V and J genes are TRBV4-2 and TRBJ1-2; a possible D gene is TRBD1 (6 bases). The germline V gene encodes CDR1 LGHNA and CDR2 YNFKEQ. Deletions cut 1 base from V and 1 base from J, with 10 bases between. This CDR3 contains 15 residues. This chain's CDR3 is CASSQVEGVNYGYTF. The CDR3 DNA sequence: TGTGCCAGCAGCCAAGTGGAGGGGGTTAACTATGGCTACACCTTC.

This clonotype was counted between two and nine times. V and J are TRBV9 and TRBJ2-1; D is undetermined. Germline assignment: CDR1 SGDLS and CDR2 YYNGEE. Trimming removed 6 bases from V and 16 bases from J, with 8 bases in between. The CDR3 length is 8 residues. The CDR3 sequence: CASTPGFF. Here the CDR3 DNA reads TGTGCCAGCACCCCCGGATTCTTC.

The V gene is TRBV6-5, the J gene TRBJ2-1; 7 bases are shared with TRBD2. Per germline, CDR1 MNHEY and CDR2 SVGAGI. The CDR3 extends over 16 amino acids. V lost 0 bases and J lost 4; bases outside the gene matches: 6. CDR3 coding DNA: TGTGCCAGCAGTTACTCTCCCGCAGCGGGATACAATGAGCAGTTCTTC. It is translated as CASSYSPAAGYNEQFF.

This clonotype was observed many times. The chain joins TRBV5-6 to TRBJ2-4; possible D gene TRBD1, 6 bases. V lost 4 bases, J lost 15 bases, and 20 bases lay in between. Per the germline V gene, CDR1 is SGHDT and CDR2 is YYEEEE. This CDR3 has 13 residues. The CDR3, as DNA: TGTGCCAGCAGCCTTGGGGTAACCGGGACATCGTACTTC. It specifies CASSLGVTGTSYF.

This clonotype has at least ten counts. The rearrangement joins TRBV19 to TRBJ1-2; tentative D call: TRBD1 (5 bases). V shed 7 bases and J shed 4 bases, with 19 bases lying between them. This CDR3 has 15 amino acids. Looked up from germline, CDR1 is LNHDA and CDR2 is SQIVND (reference sequence). CDR3 DNA sequence: TGTGCCAGTAAGGATAACGTAAGGGGAGGCTATGGCTACACCTTC. Translated: CASKDNVRGGYGYTF.

This clonotype was counted many times. V is TRBV4-2 and J is TRBJ1-1, with D unclear. Germline values: CDR1 LGHNA, CDR2 YNFKEQ. V was pared by 5 bases and J by 1 base, with 8 bases between. CDR3 length: 13 residues. The DNA for the CDR3 is TGTGCCAGCAGCGGTCAGGAGAACACTGAAGCTTTCTTT. Encoded protein: CASSGQENTEAFF.

The table lists this clonotype with a few counts. This chain joins TRBV20-1 and TRBJ2-3, with 9 bases that match TRBD2. Germline CDR1 and CDR2: DFQATT and SNEGSKA (reference sequence). Trimming removed 7 bases from V and 3 bases from J; junction bases left unmatched: 5. The CDR3 runs 13 residues. DNA for the CDR3: TGCAGTGTCCCTGCGGGGGGGACAGATACGCAGTATTTT. Residues: CSVPAGGTDTQYF.

This clonotype came up many times. The V gene is TRBV20-1, the J gene TRBJ2-5, with D perhaps matching TRBD1 (5 bases). The CDR3 consists of 13 residues. Germline V gene lookup returns CDR1 DFQATT and CDR2 SNEGSKA (reference sequence). Trimming shortened V by 5 bases and J by 4 bases, and 14 bases separated the two germline ends. Here the CDR3 DNA reads TGCAGTGCTCCGATTCAGGGCGGAGAGACCCAGTACTTC. Translated: CSAPIQGGETQYF.

The chain is built from TRBV19 and TRBJ2-1; no clear D gene. The CDR3 length is 13 residues. V lost 4 bases and J lost 5, with 9 bases in between. The germline V gene has CDR1 LNHDA and CDR2 SQIVND (reference sequence). CDR3 sequence reads: CASSSGKNNEQFF. The DNA of the CDR3 is TGTGCCAGTAGTAGTGGCAAAAACAATGAGCAGTTCTTC.

Ten or more counts support this clonotype. This chain connects TRBV5-1 to TRBJ2-2; 9 nucleotides agree with TRBD1. The CDR3 is 16 amino acids. Per germline, CDR1 SGHRS and CDR2 YFSETQ. J gave up 6 bases and V 7 bases, and 13 bases lay outside the gene matches. CDR3 bases: TGCGCCAGCCGAGGGGCCGGGACAGGGTCAGCCGGGGAGCTGTTTTTT. Protein product: CASRGAGTGSAGELFF.

This clonotype was picked up a small number of times. V gene TRBV6-2 or TRBV6-3 combines with J gene TRBJ2-1; the D gene could be TRBD1 or TRBD2 (5 bases each). There are 13 residues in the CDR3. The germline CDR1 and CDR2 sequences are MNHEY and SVGEGT. V shed 4 bases and J shed 9 bases, with 13 bases lying between them. CDR3 protein: CASSLMGPPEQFF. The CDR3 DNA reads TGTGCCAGCAGTTTAATGGGACCCCCTGAGCAGTTCTTC.

This clonotype was picked up a small number of times. The chain is built from TRBV5-1 and TRBJ2-2, with 7 bases that match TRBD1. The CDR3 runs 14 residues. Looked up from germline, CDR1 is SGHRS and CDR2 is YFSETQ. The V and J ends lost 0 bases and 4 bases, in that order; junction bases with no gene match: 0. The CDR3 sequence is CASSLEGATGELFF. CDR3 bases: TGCGCCAGCAGCTTGGAGGGGGCCACCGGGGAGCTGTTTTTT.

The gene calls are TRBV30 and TRBJ1-2; D is perhaps TRBD1 (6 bases). This CDR3 contains 14 residues. Deletions cut 3 bases from V and 2 bases from J, with 13 bases between. CDR1 is GTSNPN, CDR2 SVGIG, per germline (reference sequence). CDR3 nucleotides: TGTGCCTGGAGGCCCGTGGACAGAAACTATGGCTACACCTTC. Protein product: CAWRPVDRNYGYTF.

This clonotype was counted ten times or more. CDR3 residues: CASSPRYNEQFF. The CDR3 coding sequence is TGTGCCAGCAGCCCGCGCTACAATGAGCAGTTCTTC. The V call is TRBV3-1, the J call TRBJ2-1; D not certain. The V gene's germline CDR1 is LGHDT and CDR2 YNNKEL (reference sequence). Deletions cut 4 bases from V and 3 bases from J, with 4 bases between. This CDR3 comprises 12 residues.

The table lists this clonotype with many counts. CDR3 DNA: TGCAGTGGCAGCCCCTCTGGAACTAATGAAAAACTGTTTTTT. It yields the protein CSGSPSGTNEKLFF. The chain combines TRBV20-1 with TRBJ1-4; D gene ambiguous. Trimming pared 7 bases from V and 1 base from J, leaving 13 bases between. Germline V gene data show CDR1 as DFQATT and CDR2 as SNEGSKA (reference sequence). The CDR3 has 14 amino acids.

This clonotype appeared many times. The chain combines TRBV18 with TRBJ2-5; tentatively, D is TRBD1 (5 bases). The CDR3 totals 15 residues. Germline CDR1 and CDR2: KGHSH and LQKENI. Trimming removed 3 bases at V and 4 bases at J, with 15 bases between. The CDR3 nucleotides read TGTGCCAGCTCACCCCCTGGGATAAGGGGAGAGACCCAGTACTTC. It yields the protein CASSPPGIRGETQYF. The full variable domain, its missing parts supplied by reference TRBV18 and TRBJ2-5, is NAGVMQNPRHLVRRRGQEARLRCSPMKGHSHVYWYRQLPEEGLKFMVYLQKENIIDESGMPKERFSAEFPKEGPSILRIQQVVRGDSAAYFCASSPPGIRGETQYFGPGTRLLVL.

The J gene is TRBJ2-3, the V gene TRBV2; D remains ambiguous. The CDR3 contains 14 residues. V was trimmed by 4 bases and J by 2 bases, leaving 10 bases between them. Germline V gene sequence: CDR1 SNHLY, CDR2 FYNNEI. This chain's CDR3 is CASSVRHNTDTQYF. The CDR3 bases are TGTGCCAGCAGTGTCCGGCACAACACAGATACGCAGTATTTT.

This clonotype was observed at least ten times. The chain uses TRBV18 and TRBJ2-6; D may be TRBD2 (5 bases). Trimming removed 8 bases from V and 2 bases from J, with 10 bases in between. Germline loops: CDR1 KGHSH, CDR2 LQKENI. This CDR3 region has 14 residues. This CDR3 is CASSPGTGANVLTF. As DNA, the CDR3 is TGTGCCAGCAGCCCGGGAACTGGGGCCAACGTCCTGACTTTC.

Many counts were recorded for this clonotype. CDR3 sequence: CASGLGDRPSGELFF. The CDR3 region has the DNA TGTGCTAGTGGTTTGGGCGACAGGCCTAGCGGGGAGCTGTTTTTT. V usage is TRBV12-5 and J usage is TRBJ2-2; D is possibly TRBD1 (6 bases). The CDR3 has 15 residues. With 1 base removed from V and 7 bases from J, the gap between germline ends came to 13 bases. Germline CDR1 LGHNT, CDR2 FRNRAP.

This clonotype was detected a few times. This chain uses TRBV11-2 with TRBJ2-7, with TRBD1 matching over 9 bases. The junction had 6 bases not matched to a gene; V was cut back by 1 base and J by 5 bases. This CDR3 spans 15 amino acids. Germline V gives CDR1 SGHAT, CDR2 FQNNGV. The CDR3 sequence is CASSLVGQGGHEQYF. Here the CDR3 DNA reads TGTGCCAGCAGCTTAGTGGGACAGGGAGGACACGAGCAGTACTTC.